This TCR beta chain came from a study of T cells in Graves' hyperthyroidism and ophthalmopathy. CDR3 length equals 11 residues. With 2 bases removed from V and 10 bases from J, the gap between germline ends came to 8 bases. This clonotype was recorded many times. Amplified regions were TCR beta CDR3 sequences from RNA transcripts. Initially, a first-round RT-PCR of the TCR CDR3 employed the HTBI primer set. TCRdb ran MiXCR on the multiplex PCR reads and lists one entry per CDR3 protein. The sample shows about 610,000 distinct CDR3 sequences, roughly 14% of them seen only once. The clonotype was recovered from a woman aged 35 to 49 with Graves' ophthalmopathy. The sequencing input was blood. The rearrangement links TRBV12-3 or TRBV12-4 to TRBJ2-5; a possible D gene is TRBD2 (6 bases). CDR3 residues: CASSLYGGQYF. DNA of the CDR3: TGTGCCAGCAGTTTATACGGGGGCCAGTACTTC.